Following are 9 T cell receptor beta chains from one sample sequenced in a study of response to subunit inactivated influenza vaccine. Via MiXCR, TCRdb re-called the RT-PCR reads, giving one row per CDR3 protein. The table lists 500,000 to 550,000 distinct CDR3 sequences, approximately 7.7% of them singletons. Material: PBMCs from blood, obtained approximately 25 months after vaccination. The receptors come from a man aged 45 to 75 who received an inactivated influenza vaccine.

The rearrangement uses TRBV2 and TRBJ2-2, with TRBD1 matching over 7 bases. This CDR3 comprises 16 residues. The J segment lost 2 bases and the V segment lost 7 bases, leaving 10 bases of the junction unmatched. Germline V lookup: CDR1 SNHLY, CDR2 FYNNEI. CDR3 sequence (DNA): TGTGCCAGCAAACCGTCAGGGACAGCCAACACCGGGGAGCTGTTTTTT. Its translation is CASKPSGTANTGELFF.

This clonotype was observed at least ten times. The genes are TRBV12-3 or TRBV12-4 and TRBJ2-3; D is possibly TRBD1 (6 bases). This CDR3 is built from 14 residues. Trimming stripped 6 bases from V and 6 bases from J, with 16 bases between. The CDR3 region is CASSLQGPRDTQYF. The CDR3 DNA reads TGTGCCAGCAGCCTTCAGGGGCCGAGGGATACGCAGTATTTT.

This clonotype was picked up a small number of times. This chain uses TRBV24-1 with TRBJ2-1, with D maybe TRBD2 (6 bases). The CDR3 runs to 15 residues. Germline V gene sequence: CDR1 KGHDR, CDR2 SFDVKD. The V end lost 0 bases, the J end lost 4 bases, and 9 bases lay between the germline ends. The CDR3 bases are TGTGCCACCAGTGATTTGGGGACTGGATACAATGAGCAGTTCTTC. Residues: CATSDLGTGYNEQFF.

The sample holds many counts of this clonotype. The chain uses TRBV5-6 and TRBJ2-1; D possibly corresponds to TRBD2 (6 bases). V was cut by 7 bases and J by 9 bases, with 17 bases left in between. Germline lookup yields CDR1 SGHDT and CDR2 YYEEEE. The CDR3 loop spans 13 amino acids. This chain's CDR3 is CASDGGFGSEQFF. CDR3 nucleotides: TGTGCCAGCGACGGGGGATTTGGGAGTGAGCAGTTCTTC.

The chain recombines TRBV2 with TRBJ2-1, with 11 nucleotides matching TRBD2. The trim removed 2 bases at V and 5 bases at J, leaving 5 bases unmatched. CDR3 length equals 16 residues. Germline V CDR1 and CDR2: SNHLY, FYNNEI. The CDR3 loop is CASSERGTSGNNEQFF. In DNA form, the CDR3 reads TGTGCCAGCAGTGAACGCGGGACTAGCGGTAACAATGAGCAGTTCTTC.

A remark on this clonotype: A read error may explain this, as a much larger clone is one base away. The V call is TRBV29-1, the J call TRBJ2-3; no firm D call. The ends were cut back, 7 bases at V and 2 bases at J, with 4 bases in the middle. The CDR3 extends over 10 amino acids. The germline V gene encodes CDR1 SQVTM and CDR2 ANQGSEA. The CDR3 is CSAITDTQYF. In nucleotides, the CDR3 is TGCAGCGCCATCACAGATACGCAGTATTTT.

This clonotype has only one observation. V and J are TRBV28 and TRBJ2-4, with TRBD2 matching over 8 bases. The CDR3 spans 14 residues. Looked up from germline, CDR1 is MDHEN and CDR2 is SYDVKM. The V gene end was trimmed by 6 bases and the J gene end by 9 bases; junction bases not matched to a gene: 10. CDR3 nucleotides: TGTGCCAGCAGCTCCCAAGGCGGGACTAGCATTCAGTACTTC. Residues: CASSSQGGTSIQYF. Filled out from reference TRBV28 and TRBJ2-4, the complete variable domain reads DVKVTQSSRYLVKRTGEKVFLECVQDMDHENMFWYRQDPGLGLRLIYFSYDVKMKEKGDIPEGYSVSREKKERFSLILESASTNQTSMYLCASSSQGGTSIQYFGAGTRLSVL.

This clonotype was counted between two and nine times. The V call is TRBV7-9, the J call TRBJ1-2; D is undetermined. CDR3 size: 14 residues. The germline V gene encodes CDR1 SEHNR and CDR2 FQNEAQ (reference sequence). The ends were cut back, 1 base at V and 2 bases at J, with 8 bases in the middle. In nucleotides, the CDR3 is TGTGCCAGCAGCTTAGAACCCGGGAACTATGGCTACACCTTC. This translates into CASSLEPGNYGYTF.

The J gene is TRBJ1-1, the V gene TRBV29-1; D gene uncertain. V lost 2 bases and J 7 bases, leaving 14 bases between the germline ends. The CDR3 is made up of 13 amino acids. Looked up from germline, CDR1 is SQVTM and CDR2 is ANQGSEA. The CDR3 nucleotides are TGCAGCGTTGAATTATTCGTGGGTTATGAAGCTTTCTTT. It translates to CSVELFVGYEAFF.